This T cell receptor beta chain was recovered during a study of OX40 agonist ivuxolimab in advanced cancers. General study points: Expanded clones were, on average, more numerous among CD8+ T cells than CD4+. Individuals who were partial responders at 0.1-3.0 mg/kg had clonal expansion that ranked among the lowest.

Deletions cut 4 bases from V and 1 base from J, with 10 bases between. Germline V lookup: CDR1 LGHNA, CDR2 YNFKEQ. The CDR3 extends over 14 amino acids. Sequencing used immunoSEQ multiplex PCR; TCRdb keeps in-frame clones, though not all of them. The repertoire has approximately 100,000 clones, about 90% of them found once; the top ten carry 1.5% to 2%. This clone was seen a few times. No antigen is known for it. The sequenced sample was CD4+ or CD8+ T cells sorted from blood, obtained in a trial of the OX40 agonist ivuxolimab. The chain employs TRBV4-2 and TRBJ2-5; perhaps TRBD2 as D (5 bases). This clonotype was sampled from an adult with an advanced solid tumor such as melanoma, head and neck, liver or kidney cancer. CDR3 in amino acids: CASSREGFQETQYF. The DNA for the CDR3 is TGTGCCAGCAGCCGAGAGGGTTTCCAAGAGACCCAGTACTTC.